The 31 T cell receptor beta chains below come from one sample, sequenced in a study of beta chain features in type 1 diabetes. The sequenced template was cDNA made from the entire isolated RNA. Produced via immunoSEQ multiplex PCR; TCRdb's table is partial and in-frame only. Among almost 350,000 clones, 8% were seen once, and the ten largest hold more than 0.4%. Sequencing was carried out using central memory CD4+ T cells from blood. These receptor sequences come from a young woman in good health.

The chain employs TRBV18 and TRBJ2-1; weak D call: TRBD2 (6 bases). The V gene's germline CDR1 is KGHSH and CDR2 LQKENI. This CDR3 comprises 15 residues. The ends were cut back, 2 bases at V and 1 base at J, with 9 bases in the middle. The CDR3 is CASSPGGVSYNEQFF. As DNA, the CDR3 is TGTGCCAGCTCACCAGGAGGGGTTTCCTACAATGAGCAGTTCTTC. Complete variable domain (other parts from reference TRBV18 and TRBJ2-1): NAGVMQNPRHLVRRRGQEARLRCSPMKGHSHVYWYRQLPEEGLKFMVYLQKENIIDESGMPKERFSAEFPKEGPSILRIQQVVRGDSAAYFCASSPGGVSYNEQFFGPGTRLTVL.

The V call is TRBV4-3, the J call TRBJ1-2; maybe TRBD1 (5 bases). Trimming removed 6 bases at V and 4 bases at J, with 12 bases between. CDR1 LGHNA and CDR2 YSLEER come from the germline V gene. CDR3 length: 13 amino acids. The CDR3 DNA reads as TGCGCCAGCAGTACCAGGGTTGGCTATGGCTACACCTTC. Protein sequence: CASSTRVGYGYTF.

The chain combines TRBV15 with TRBJ2-1, with D possibly being TRBD2 (5 bases). The CDR3 extends over 13 amino acids. Germline lookup yields CDR1 LNHNV and CDR2 YYDKDF (reference sequence). Trimming cost V 3 bases and J 5 bases, with 8 bases left between them. The chain's CDR3 is CATSRVLDNEQFF. The CDR3 region has the DNA TGTGCCACCAGCAGGGTACTAGACAATGAGCAGTTCTTC. The whole variable domain, remainder taken from reference TRBV15 and TRBJ2-1, is DAMVIQNPRYQVTQFGKPVTLSCSQTLNHNVMYWYQQKSSQAPKLLFHYYDKDFNNEADTPDNFQSRRPNTSFCFLDIRSPGLGDTAMYLCATSRVLDNEQFFGPGTRLTVL.

This clone showed up just a few times. The chain is built from TRBV27 and TRBJ2-1, with D perhaps matching TRBD1 or TRBD2 (5 bases each). Trimming shortened V by 1 base and J by 7 bases, and 11 bases separated the two germline ends. The CDR3 length is 14 residues. The germline gives CDR1 MNHEY, CDR2 SMNVEV (reference sequence). The CDR3 nucleotides read TGTGCCAGCAGTTTATTCGGGACCAATAATGAGCAGTTCTTC. Its translation: CASSLFGTNNEQFF.

This clone has just a few counts. V is TRBV20-1 and J is TRBJ1-1, with 7 positions matching TRBD1. CDR1 and CDR2 from the germline V gene are DFQATT and SNEGSKA (reference sequence). V lost 5 bases to trimming and J lost 10 bases; unmatched junction nucleotides: 4. This CDR3 is 10 amino acids long. CDR3 region: CSAPHRGAFF. For the CDR3, the DNA is TGCAGTGCTCCGCACAGGGGAGCTTTCTTT.

This clone has only a few counts. At one end the junction does not follow the germline gene, possibly because of a read error. V gene TRBV9 combines with J gene TRBJ2-1; 12 nucleotides line up with TRBD2. Germline values: CDR1 SGDLS, CDR2 YYNGEE. CDR3 length equals 13 residues. CDR3 DNA: TGTGCCAGCAGCGTAGCGGCTAGCGGGAGGGAACTCTTC. It translates to CASSVAASGRELF.

This chain links TRBV4-2 with TRBJ2-1, with D possibly being TRBD2 (6 bases). Germline V gene lookup returns CDR1 LGHNA and CDR2 YNFKEQ. CDR3 length: 17 amino acids. V lost 0 bases and J 0 bases, leaving 12 bases between the germline ends. CDR3 in amino acids: CASSQDTAGSSYNEQFF. The DNA of the CDR3 is TGTGCCAGCAGCCAAGATACGGCGGGAAGCTCCTACAATGAGCAGTTCTTC.

This clone was seen more than once but under ten times. V gene TRBV11-2 combines with J gene TRBJ2-5; the match to TRBD2 covers 7 bases. The germline V gene has CDR1 SGHAT and CDR2 FQNNGV. CDR3 length: 14 amino acids. With V trimmed by 5 bases and J by 6 bases, 9 bases remained unmatched. DNA for the CDR3: TGTGCCAGCAGCCGCGGGGGTGGGGAGAAGACCCAGTACTTC. Encoded protein: CASSRGGGEKTQYF.

In its sample, this clone was seen a few times. CDR3 DNA sequence: TGTGCCACCGTTTCCCCCCTGAGGGCCAACGTCCTGACTTTC. It translates to CATVSPLRANVLTF. The genes are TRBV5-4 and TRBJ2-6; D ambiguous. Trimming pared 9 bases from V and 5 bases from J, leaving 15 bases between. The CDR3 covers 14 residues. The V gene's germline CDR1 is SGHNT and CDR2 YYREEE (reference sequence).

This chain links TRBV28 with TRBJ1-2; maybe TRBD1 (6 bases). Germline CDR1 and CDR2: MDHEN and SYDVKM. V was clipped by 6 bases and J by 2 bases, with 16 bases between them. This CDR3 is 15 amino acids long. The CDR3 DNA is TGTGCCAGCAGGAAACAGGGACCTATAAACTATGGCTACACCTTC. Translated, it gives CASRKQGPINYGYTF.

This clone showed up just a few times. The chain joins TRBV5-6 to TRBJ1-1, with TRBD1 identical over 8 bases. Germline lookup yields CDR1 SGHDT and CDR2 YYEEEE. The CDR3 runs to 14 residues. V lost 3 bases and J lost 5; bases outside the gene matches: 6. CDR3 in amino acids: CASSSDRGGTEAFF. The CDR3 bases are TGTGCCAGCAGCTCAGACAGGGGAGGGACTGAAGCTTTCTTT. The entire variable domain, with the rest obtained from reference TRBV5-6 and TRBJ1-1, is as follows: DAGVTQSPTHLIKTRGQQVTLRCSPKSGHDTVSWYQQALGQGPQFIFQYYEEEERQRGNFPDRFSGHQFPNYSSELNVNALLLGDSALYLCASSSDRGGTEAFFGQGTRLTVV.

The rearrangement links TRBV4-2 to TRBJ2-1; 9 positions match TRBD1. CDR1 and CDR2 from the germline V gene are LGHNA and YNFKEQ. The CDR3 has 18 residues. The V and J ends lost 1 base and 6 bases, in that order; junction bases with no gene match: 13. CDR3 sequence: CASSQVGTGIKGGNEQFF. CDR3 in DNA: TGTGCCAGCAGCCAAGTGGGGACAGGGATTAAGGGTGGCAATGAGCAGTTCTTC.

Note on this clone: In the same sample, other DNA sequences code for this CDR3. The chain recombines TRBV6-1 with TRBJ1-2; D call uncertain. Trimming took off 6 bases at V and 5 bases at J, with 7 bases between the two ends. The V gene's germline CDR1 is MNHNS and CDR2 SASEGT. This CDR3 is 11 amino acids long. The CDR3: CASSGRYGYTF. The DNA for the CDR3 is TGTGCCAGCAGCGGACGGTATGGCTACACCTTC.

This clone was observed a few times. The CDR3 protein is CASSLDARTGYTDTQYF. The CDR3 DNA reads as TGTGCCAGCAGCTTAGATGCTAGGACAGGCTACACAGATACGCAGTATTTT. This sequence joins TRBV7-6 and TRBJ2-3; TRBD1 matches at 7 bases. Germline V lookup: CDR1 SGHVS, CDR2 FNYEAQ. This CDR3 contains 17 residues. The ends lost 1 base at V and 2 bases at J; junction bases unmatched: 9. The entire variable domain, with the rest obtained from reference TRBV7-6 and TRBJ2-3, is as follows: GAGVSQSPRYKVTKRGQDVALRCDPISGHVSLYWYRQALGQGPEFLTYFNYEAQQDKSGLPNDRFSAERPEGSISTLTIQRTEQRDSAMYRCASSLDARTGYTDTQYFGPGTRLTVL.

V and J are TRBV2 and TRBJ1-5; D perhaps matches TRBD1 (5 bases). Per the germline V gene, CDR1 is SNHLY and CDR2 is FYNNEI. This CDR3 has 13 amino acids. V dropped 8 bases and J dropped 6 bases, with 14 bases sitting between them. The CDR3 sequence is CASGRGERQPQHF. The CDR3 region has the DNA TGTGCCAGCGGGCGGGGGGAACGTCAGCCCCAGCATTTT.

V usage is TRBV7-9 and J usage is TRBJ2-7; 8 positions match TRBD2. J lost 3 bases, V lost 5 bases, and 9 bases had no gene match. The length of the CDR3 is 15 residues. Per germline, CDR1 SEHNR and CDR2 FQNEAQ (reference sequence). In DNA, the CDR3 is TGTGCCAGCAGCCACCTACCGGGGACTAGCTACGAGCAGTACTTC. It encodes CASSHLPGTSYEQYF.

This clone showed up many times. This sequence joins TRBV4-2 and TRBJ2-6; 12 bases line up with TRBD1. Germline-derived CDR1 and CDR2 are LGHNA and YNFKEQ. Unmatched junction bases numbered 15, after V lost 0 bases and J lost 3 bases. The CDR3 length is 22 residues. The CDR3 coding sequence is TGTGCCAGCAGCCAAGATCTCGCGTCCCCGGGACAGGGGGCCGGTGGGGCCAACGTCCTGACTTTC. It is translated as CASSQDLASPGQGAGGANVLTF.

This clone was counted only a few times. V and J are TRBV5-4 and TRBJ2-1, with 8 bases aligning to TRBD2. The germline V gene encodes CDR1 SGHNT and CDR2 YYREEE (reference sequence). J lost 9 bases, V lost 5 bases, and 10 bases had no gene match. The CDR3 contains 14 residues. This chain's CDR3 is CASRSGTRVREQFF. The CDR3 DNA is TGTGCCAGCAGGTCCGGGACTAGGGTCCGTGAGCAGTTCTTC.

This chain uses TRBV7-9 with TRBJ2-7, with D perhaps matching TRBD2 (5 bases). This CDR3 region has 13 residues. Germline values: CDR1 SEHNR, CDR2 FQNEAQ (reference sequence). The V gene lost 5 bases and the J gene lost 3 bases, with 11 bases spanning the gap. The CDR3 DNA sequence: TGTGCCAGCAGCAATATCCGGGGCTACGAGCAGTACTTC. Its translation is CASSNIRGYEQYF.

This clone was picked up many times. This sequence joins TRBV9 and TRBJ1-1; weak D call: TRBD1 (5 bases). The CDR3 consists of 15 residues. Germline values: CDR1 SGDLS, CDR2 YYNGEE. Between the trimmed V and J ends, which lost 2 bases and 2 bases, there was a span of 13 bases. CDR3 amino acids: CASSVKDGANTEAFF. CDR3 DNA: TGTGCCAGCAGCGTGAAGGACGGGGCAAACACTGAAGCTTTCTTT.

Only one count was recorded for this clone. Written as DNA, the CDR3 is TGCAGCGTTGATGGTAGCGGGAGGGGGAATGAGCAGTTCTTC. Its protein is CSVDGSGRGNEQFF. The chain is built from TRBV29-1 and TRBJ2-1; 11 nucleotides line up with TRBD2. Germline CDR1 SQVTM, CDR2 ANQGSEA. The CDR3 runs to 14 residues. V trimming: 3 bases; J trimming: 7 bases; junction bases outside the gene matches: 5.

This clone was recorded a few times. This sequence joins TRBV4-3 and TRBJ2-5, with D tentatively TRBD2 (5 bases). Trimming removed 6 bases at V and 5 bases at J, with 13 bases between. There are 13 residues in the CDR3. The germline CDR1 and CDR2 sequences are LGHNA and YSLEER. CDR3 residues: CASSRTSGETQYF. CDR3 DNA sequence: TGCGCCAGCAGTCGCACTTCGGGGGAGACCCAGTACTTC.

The chain combines TRBV10-3 with TRBJ2-5; 8 bases are shared with TRBD2. The end of the DNA aligns better with TRBJ2-7, so the J call may be wrong. Germline values: CDR1 ENHRY, CDR2 SYGVKD. The CDR3 consists of 14 residues. CDR3 in DNA: TGTGCCATCAGCCCGAGCGGGAGTGGACACGAGCAGTACTTC. It encodes CAISPSGSGHEQYF.

This clone was found a few times. This chain uses TRBV10-3 with TRBJ2-2, with D possibly TRBD1 on 5 matching bases. Trimming took 4 bases from V and 6 from J, leaving 9 bases between them. Germline CDR1 and CDR2: ENHRY and SYGVKD. This CDR3 is 13 amino acids long. CDR3 nucleotides: TGTGCCATCAGTGGAGCAGGGCCCGGGGAGCTGTTTTTT. This codes for CAISGAGPGELFF.

The genes are TRBV10-3 and TRBJ2-2; no firm D call. The germline V gene has CDR1 ENHRY and CDR2 SYGVKD. This CDR3 has 16 residues. The germline V and J ends were trimmed by 8 bases and 3 bases, with 19 bases remaining between them. The CDR3 DNA follows: TGTGCCATCCAAACACCTGCCAAAGGGTACACCGGGGAGCTGTTTTTT. Its translation: CAIQTPAKGYTGELFF.

The V and J genes are TRBV2 and TRBJ1-1; no clear D. The V and J ends lost 6 bases and 1 base respectively, with 12 bases between them. Germline loops: CDR1 SNHLY, CDR2 FYNNEI. This CDR3 is 14 amino acids long. The CDR3 DNA sequence: TGTGCCAGCAGGCAGAGCCCGGGGAACACTGAAGCTTTCTTT. It is translated as CASRQSPGNTEAFF.

Only a few counts were recorded for this clone. The chain is built from TRBV4-2 and TRBJ1-1; a weak D match, TRBD1 (6 bases). Germline V gene data show CDR1 as LGHNA and CDR2 as YNFKEQ. V dropped 5 bases and J dropped 3 bases, with 13 bases sitting between them. There are 14 residues in the CDR3. The CDR3 reads CASSSLGGHTEAFF. The CDR3 nucleotides read TGTGCCAGCAGCTCCCTGGGGGGGCACACTGAAGCTTTCTTT.

This clone was seen more than once but under ten times. This CDR3 is CASSDATSGRGEQFF. Written as DNA, the CDR3 is TGTGCCAGCAGTGACGCGACTAGCGGTCGGGGTGAGCAGTTCTTC. The V gene is TRBV6-4, the J gene TRBJ2-1; 9 positions match TRBD2. This CDR3 contains 15 residues. The trim removed 2 bases at V and 9 bases at J, leaving 8 bases unmatched. Germline CDR1 reads MRHNA; CDR2 reads SNTAGT.

The chain links TRBV4-1 to TRBJ2-3, with no clear D. CDR3 length: 13 residues. Germline V gene sequence: CDR1 MGHRA, CDR2 YSYEKL. The V end was cut by 6 bases, the J end by 3 bases, with 10 bases between. Here the CDR3 DNA reads TGCGCCAGCAGTTCACTAAATACAGATACGCAGTATTTT. Translating it yields CASSSLNTDTQYF.

The sample holds a few counts of this clone. The CDR3 sequence: CASSVAGSFAGELFF. DNA of the CDR3: TGTGCCAGCAGCGTAGCCGGATCCTTCGCCGGGGAGCTGTTTTTT. V is TRBV9 and J is TRBJ2-2; D uncertain. The CDR3 totals 15 residues. Germline V gene lookup returns CDR1 SGDLS and CDR2 YYNGEE. Trimming shortened V by 0 bases and J by 6 bases, and 12 bases separated the two germline ends.

On this clone itself: The sample holds other DNA sequences that translate to the same CDR3. The rearrangement links TRBV4-2 to TRBJ2-3; no firm D call. This CDR3 is 13 amino acids long. The V end was cut by 1 base, the J end by 6 bases, with 8 bases between. From germline, CDR1 is LGHNA and CDR2 YNFKEQ. The chain's CDR3 is CASSQGLSDTQYF. CDR3 coding DNA: TGTGCCAGCAGCCAAGGCCTGAGTGATACGCAGTATTTT.